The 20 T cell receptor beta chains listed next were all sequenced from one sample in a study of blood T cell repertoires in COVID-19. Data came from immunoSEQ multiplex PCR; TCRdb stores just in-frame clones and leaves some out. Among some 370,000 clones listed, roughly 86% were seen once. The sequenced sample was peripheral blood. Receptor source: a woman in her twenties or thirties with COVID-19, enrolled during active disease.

CDR3 sequence (DNA): TGTGCCACCAGTGATGGACCGGGACAGGCCGACTATGGCTACACCTTC. Amino acid sequence: CATSDGPGQADYGYTF. The chain recombines TRBV24-1 with TRBJ1-2; 8 positions agree with TRBD1. V gave up 3 bases and J gave up 3 bases; unmatched junction bases: 8. This CDR3 has 16 amino acids. Germline V gene sequence: CDR1 KGHDR, CDR2 SFDVKD.

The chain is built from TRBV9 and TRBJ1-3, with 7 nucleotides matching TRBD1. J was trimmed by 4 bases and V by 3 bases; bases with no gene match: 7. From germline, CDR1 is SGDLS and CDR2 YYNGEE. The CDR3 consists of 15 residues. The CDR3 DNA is TGTGCCAGCAGCGGACAGGGAGCTGCAGGAAACACCATATATTTT. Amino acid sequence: CASSGQGAAGNTIYF.

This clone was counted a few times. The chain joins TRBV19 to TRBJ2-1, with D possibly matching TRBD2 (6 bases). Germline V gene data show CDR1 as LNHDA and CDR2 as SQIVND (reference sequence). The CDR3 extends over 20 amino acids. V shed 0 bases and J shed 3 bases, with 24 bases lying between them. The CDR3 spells CASSIDTGDTVPWFYNEQFF. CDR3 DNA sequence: TGTGCCAGTAGTATAGACACGGGAGATACGGTTCCTTGGTTCTACAATGAGCAGTTCTTC.

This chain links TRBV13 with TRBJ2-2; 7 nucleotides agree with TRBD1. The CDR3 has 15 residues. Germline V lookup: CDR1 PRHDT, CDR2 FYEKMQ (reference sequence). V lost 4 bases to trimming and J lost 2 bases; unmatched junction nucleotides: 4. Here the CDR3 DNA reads TGTGCCAGCAGCTCTAGGGACAGTAACACCGGGGAGCTGTTTTTT. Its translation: CASSSRDSNTGELFF.

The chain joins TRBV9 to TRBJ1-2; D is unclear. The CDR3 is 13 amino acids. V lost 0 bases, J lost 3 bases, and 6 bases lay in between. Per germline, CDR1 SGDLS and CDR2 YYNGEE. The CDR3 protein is CASSVDRDYGYTF. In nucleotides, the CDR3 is TGTGCCAGCAGCGTAGACAGAGACTATGGCTACACCTTC.

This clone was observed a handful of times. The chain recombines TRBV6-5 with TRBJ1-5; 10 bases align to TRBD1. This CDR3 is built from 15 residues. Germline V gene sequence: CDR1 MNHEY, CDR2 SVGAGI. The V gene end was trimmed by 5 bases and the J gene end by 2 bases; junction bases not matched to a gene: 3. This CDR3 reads CASSPGTGGNQPQHF. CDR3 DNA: TGTGCCAGCAGTCCCGGGACAGGGGGCAATCAGCCCCAGCATTTT.

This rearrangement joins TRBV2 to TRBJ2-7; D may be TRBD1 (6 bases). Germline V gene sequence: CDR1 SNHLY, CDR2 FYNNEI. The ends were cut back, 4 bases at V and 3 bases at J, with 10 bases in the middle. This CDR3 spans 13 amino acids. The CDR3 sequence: CASSGTDSYEQYF. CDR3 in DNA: TGTGCCAGCAGTGGGACAGACAGCTACGAGCAGTACTTC.

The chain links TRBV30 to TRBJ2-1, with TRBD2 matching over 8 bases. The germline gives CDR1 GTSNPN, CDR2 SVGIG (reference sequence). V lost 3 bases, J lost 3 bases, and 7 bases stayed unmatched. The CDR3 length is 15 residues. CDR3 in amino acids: CAWRVTSAYYNEQFF. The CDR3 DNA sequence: TGTGCCTGGAGGGTGACTAGCGCCTACTACAATGAGCAGTTCTTC.

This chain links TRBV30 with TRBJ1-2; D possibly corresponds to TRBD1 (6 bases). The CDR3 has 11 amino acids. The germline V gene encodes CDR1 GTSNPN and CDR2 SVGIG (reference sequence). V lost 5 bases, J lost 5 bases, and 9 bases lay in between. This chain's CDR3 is CAWGQTYGYTF. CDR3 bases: TGTGCCTGGGGACAGACTTATGGCTACACCTTC. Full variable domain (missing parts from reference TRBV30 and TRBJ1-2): SQTIHQWPATLVQPVGSPLSLECTVEGTSNPNLYWYRQAAGRGLQLLFYSVGIGQISSEVPQNLSASRPQDRQFILSSKKLLLSDSGFYLCAWGQTYGYTFGSGTRLTVV.

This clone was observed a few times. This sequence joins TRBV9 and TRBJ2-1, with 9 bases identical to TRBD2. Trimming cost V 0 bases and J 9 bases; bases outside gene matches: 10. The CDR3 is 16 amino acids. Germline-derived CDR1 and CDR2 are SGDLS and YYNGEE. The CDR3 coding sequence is TGTGCCAGCAGCGTAGAGGGGACTAGCCGTCAGGGTGAGCAGTTCTTC. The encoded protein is CASSVEGTSRQGEQFF.

This CDR3 reads CASSQEGGRMIEQFF. Written as DNA, the CDR3 is TGTGCCAGCAGCCAAGAAGGCGGGAGGATGATTGAGCAGTTCTTC. This chain joins TRBV3-1 (or the pseudogene TRBV3-2) and TRBJ2-1; 8 nucleotides match TRBD2. CDR3 length: 15 residues. Per germline, CDR1 LGHDT and CDR2 YNNKEL (reference sequence). V was pared by 0 bases and J by 9 bases, with 7 bases of the junction left unmatched.

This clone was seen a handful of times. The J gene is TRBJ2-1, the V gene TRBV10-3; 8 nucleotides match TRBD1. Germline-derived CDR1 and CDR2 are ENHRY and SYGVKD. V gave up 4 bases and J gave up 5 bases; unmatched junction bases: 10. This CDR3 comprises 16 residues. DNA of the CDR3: TGTGCCATCAGTGCAGCCAGAGACAGGGGAGACAATGAGCAGTTCTTC. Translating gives CAISAARDRGDNEQFF.

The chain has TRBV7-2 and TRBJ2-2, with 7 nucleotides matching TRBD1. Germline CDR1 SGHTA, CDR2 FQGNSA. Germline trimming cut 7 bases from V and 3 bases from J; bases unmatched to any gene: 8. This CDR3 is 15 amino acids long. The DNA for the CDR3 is TGTGCCAGCACCCCCCGACAGGGTTACACCGGGGAGCTGTTTTTT. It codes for CASTPRQGYTGELFF.

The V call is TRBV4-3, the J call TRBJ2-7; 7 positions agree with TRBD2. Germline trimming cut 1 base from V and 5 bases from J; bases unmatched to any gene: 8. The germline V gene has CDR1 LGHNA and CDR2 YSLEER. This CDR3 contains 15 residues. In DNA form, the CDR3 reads TGCGCCAGCAGCCAAGGGCCGGGAGGAGGGGACGAGCAGTACTTC. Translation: CASSQGPGGGDEQYF.

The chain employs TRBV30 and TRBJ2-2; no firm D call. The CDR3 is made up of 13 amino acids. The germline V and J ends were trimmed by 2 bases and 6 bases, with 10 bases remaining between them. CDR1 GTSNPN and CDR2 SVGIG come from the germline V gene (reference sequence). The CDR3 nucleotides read TGTGCCTGGAGTTTAGAGATCTCCGGGGAGCTGTTTTTT. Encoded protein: CAWSLEISGELFF.

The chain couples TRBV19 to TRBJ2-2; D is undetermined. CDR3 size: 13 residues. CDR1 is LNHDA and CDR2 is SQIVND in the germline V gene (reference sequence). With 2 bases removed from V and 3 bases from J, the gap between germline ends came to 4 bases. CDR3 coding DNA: TGTGCCAGTAGTATACGGGACACCGGGGAGCTGTTTTTT. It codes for CASSIRDTGELFF.

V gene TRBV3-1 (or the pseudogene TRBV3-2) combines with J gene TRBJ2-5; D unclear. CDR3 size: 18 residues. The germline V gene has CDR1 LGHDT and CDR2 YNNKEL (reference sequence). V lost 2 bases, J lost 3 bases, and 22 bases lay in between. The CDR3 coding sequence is TGTGCCAGCAGCCAATCTCCTCCCCCGCACAGAAATGAAGAGACCCAGTACTTC. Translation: CASSQSPPPHRNEETQYF.

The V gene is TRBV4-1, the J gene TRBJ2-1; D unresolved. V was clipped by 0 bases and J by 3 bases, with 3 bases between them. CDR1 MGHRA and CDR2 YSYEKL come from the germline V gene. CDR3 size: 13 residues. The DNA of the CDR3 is TGCGCCAGCAGCCAAGAGCGCTACAATGAGCAGTTCTTC. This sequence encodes CASSQERYNEQFF.

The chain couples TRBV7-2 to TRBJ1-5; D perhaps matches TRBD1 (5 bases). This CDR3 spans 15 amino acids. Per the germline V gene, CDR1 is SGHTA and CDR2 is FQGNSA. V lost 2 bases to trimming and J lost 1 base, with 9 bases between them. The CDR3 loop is CASSLRGGSNQPQHF. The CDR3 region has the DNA TGTGCCAGCAGCTTAAGGGGAGGCAGCAATCAGCCCCAGCATTTT.

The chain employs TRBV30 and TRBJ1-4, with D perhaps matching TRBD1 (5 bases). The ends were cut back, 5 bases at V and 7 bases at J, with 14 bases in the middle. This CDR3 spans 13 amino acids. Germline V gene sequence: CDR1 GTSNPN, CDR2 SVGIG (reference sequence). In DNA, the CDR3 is TGTGCCTGGGGGGCGGGGGTTGGTGAAAAACTGTTTTTT. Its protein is CAWGAGVGEKLFF. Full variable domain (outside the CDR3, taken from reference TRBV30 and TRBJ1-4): SQTIHQWPATLVQPVGSPLSLECTVEGTSNPNLYWYRQAAGRGLQLLFYSVGIGQISSEVPQNLSASRPQDRQFILSSKKLLLSDSGFYLCAWGAGVGEKLFFGSGTQLSVL.